The 3 T cell receptor beta chains listed next were all sequenced from one sample in a study of T-cell reconstitution after alpha-beta-depleted transplantation in children. A TCRbeta library incorporating unique molecular identifiers was prepared. TCRdb recomputed calls from the PCR reads with MiXCR, one row per CDR3 protein. The sample includes 700,000 to 850,000 distinct CDR3 sequences, roughly 15% of them seen just once. Sample: PBMCs, mostly from graft donor cells, taken 360 days after TCRalphabeta/CD19-depleted stem cell transplant. The receptor set was obtained from a male patient between 10 and 17 years old who had a stem cell transplant for acute lymphoblastic leukemia, so the T cells may come from the graft donor.

The V and J genes are TRBV4-1 and TRBJ2-1; D uncertain. Deletions cut 3 bases from V and 4 bases from J, with 7 bases between. The CDR3 spans 13 residues. Germline lookup yields CDR1 MGHRA and CDR2 YSYEKL. The CDR3 reads CASSHKEYNEQFF. CDR3 nucleotide sequence: TGCGCCAGCAGCCACAAGGAGTACAATGAGCAGTTCTTC.

This clonotype was recorded many times. The CDR3 spells CASSYSGREDTQYF. As DNA, the CDR3 is TGTGCCAGCAGTTATAGCGGGAGGGAAGATACGCAGTATTTT. V is TRBV6-5 and J is TRBJ2-3, with 11 bases fitting TRBD2. The CDR3 loop spans 14 amino acids. Losses at the gene ends were 3 bases for V and 5 bases for J; bases not matched to a gene: 1. CDR1 and CDR2 from the germline V gene are MNHEY and SVGAGI.

The chain links TRBV27 to TRBJ2-1; no reliable D call. The V gene lost 2 bases and the J gene lost 0 bases, with 11 bases spanning the gap. This CDR3 is 16 amino acids long. Per the germline V gene, CDR1 is MNHEY and CDR2 is SMNVEV (reference sequence). This chain's CDR3 is CASSLHSRSSYNEQFF. In DNA, the CDR3 is TGTGCCAGCAGTTTACATAGCCGCAGCTCCTACAATGAGCAGTTCTTC.